This passage covers 4 T cell receptor beta chains from one sample sequenced in a study of PD-1 blockade in classical Hodgkin lymphoma. TCRdb's table, derived via immunoSEQ multiplex PCR, lists solely in-frame clones and lacks some. This sample carries 80,000 to 100,000 clones, around 90% of them seen once, and the ten largest clones take about 2.8%. All patients relapsed after autologous stem cell transplantation, and brentuximab vedotin exposure varied. Sequenced here: peripheral blood mononuclear cells (PBMCs), sampled at baseline. These receptors originate from a human donor with classical Hodgkin lymphoma.

The chain employs TRBV2 and TRBJ2-7, with D possibly being TRBD1 or TRBD2 (5 bases each). Germline CDR1 is SNHLY and CDR2 is FYNNEI. V lost 2 bases and J lost 2, with 10 bases in between. CDR3 length: 14 amino acids. The CDR3 nucleotides are TGTGCCAGCAGTGAACCGGGACCCCCCTACGAGCAGTACTTC. This codes for CASSEPGPPYEQYF.

The count of this clone is one. The chain has TRBV7-3 and TRBJ2-3; 9 nucleotides line up with TRBD1. V lost 3 bases and J lost 2; bases outside the gene matches: 3. Per germline, CDR1 SGHTA and CDR2 FQGTGA. The CDR3 consists of 15 residues. For the CDR3, the DNA is TGTGCCAGCAGCTTCCGGGACAGGGCCACAGATACGCAGTATTTT. It yields the protein CASSFRDRATDTQYF.

This chain links TRBV19 with TRBJ2-7, with 8 bases lining up with TRBD1. CDR1 is LNHDA, CDR2 SQIVND, per germline (reference sequence). The CDR3 has 14 amino acids. Germline trimming cut 8 bases from V and 0 bases from J; bases unmatched to any gene: 6. The CDR3: CASRRQGTSYEQYF. The CDR3 region has the DNA TGTGCCAGTCGCAGACAGGGGACCTCCTACGAGCAGTACTTC.

This chain uses TRBV18 with TRBJ1-1; 8 bases are a match to TRBD1. The CDR3 is 15 residues long. The V gene end was trimmed by 6 bases and the J gene end by 3 bases; junction bases not matched to a gene: 9. Germline V gene lookup returns CDR1 KGHSH and CDR2 LQKENI. The CDR3 DNA reads as TGTGCCAGCTCCCTCGAGACAGGGGTGGACACTGAAGCTTTCTTT. Its protein product is CASSLETGVDTEAFF.